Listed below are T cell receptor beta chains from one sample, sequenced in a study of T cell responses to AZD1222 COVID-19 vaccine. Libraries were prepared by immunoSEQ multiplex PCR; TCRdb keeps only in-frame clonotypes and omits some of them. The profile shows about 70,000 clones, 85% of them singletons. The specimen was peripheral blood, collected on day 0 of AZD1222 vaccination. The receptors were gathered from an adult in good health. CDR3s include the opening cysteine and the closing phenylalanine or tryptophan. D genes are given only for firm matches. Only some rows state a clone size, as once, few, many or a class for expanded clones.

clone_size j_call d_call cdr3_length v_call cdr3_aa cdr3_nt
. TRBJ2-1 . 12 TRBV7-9 CASSAVGDEQFF TGTGCCAGCAGCGCCGTGGGGGATGAGCAGTTCTTC
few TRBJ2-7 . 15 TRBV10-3 CAISDPGAAPYEQYF TGTGCCATCAGTGACCCAGGGGCGGCACCCTACGAGCAGTACTTC
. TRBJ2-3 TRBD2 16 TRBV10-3 CAISAGGVVSTDTQYF TGTGCCATCAGTGCCGGGGGGGTTGTCAGCACAGATACGCAGTATTTT
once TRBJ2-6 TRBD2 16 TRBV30 CAWSLGGGAGANVLTF TGTGCCTGGAGTCTCGGGGGGGGAGCTGGGGCCAACGTCCTGACTTTC
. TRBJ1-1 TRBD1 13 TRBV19 CASGDRGRTEAFF TGTGCCAGTGGGGACAGGGGGCGCACTGAAGCTTTCTTT
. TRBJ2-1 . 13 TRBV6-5 CASRLKRYNEQFF TGTGCCAGCAGGTTAAAGCGGTACAATGAGCAGTTCTTC
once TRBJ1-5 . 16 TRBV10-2 CASSEVRGVGNQPQHF TGCGCCAGCAGTGAAGTCAGGGGAGTTGGCAATCAGCCCCAGCATTTT
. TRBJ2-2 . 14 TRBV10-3 CAITGLVNTGELFF TGTGCCATCACAGGGTTGGTGAACACCGGGGAGCTGTTTTTT
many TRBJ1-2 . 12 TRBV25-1 CASQSANYGYTF TGTGCCTCCCAGAGCGCTAACTATGGCTACACCTTC
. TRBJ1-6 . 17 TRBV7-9 CASSGTSAPSRNSPLHF TGTGCCAGCAGCGGGACGTCGGCCCCCTCAAGGAATTCACCCCTCCACTTT
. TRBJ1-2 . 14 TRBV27 CASSPMGGSHGYTF TGTGCCAGCAGTCCCATGGGCGGGTCCCATGGCTACACCTTC
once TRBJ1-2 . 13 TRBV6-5 CASREISAYGYTF TGTGCCAGCAGAGAGATCTCCGCTTATGGCTACACCTTC